The rows below give T cell receptor beta chains drawn from one sample of a study of identifying expanded T cells in peripheral blood. Repertoires were generated with immunoSEQ multiplex PCR, while TCRdb's copy carries only in-frame clones and drops some. The sample records 100,000 to 150,000 clones, more than 80% being singletons. The sample taken for sequencing was blood. The receptors were gathered from a person aged 18 to 70 in good health. CDR3s include the opening cysteine and the closing phenylalanine or tryptophan. D genes are given only for firm matches. Not all rows give a size; the values are once, few, many and, for expanded clones, a class.

d_call: NA; v_call: TRBV4-1; cdr3_length: 13; clone_size: NA; j_call: TRBJ2-3; cdr3_nt: TGCGCCAGCAGCCAAGTGGCGCTCGATACGCAGTATTTT; cdr3_aa: CASSQVALDTQYF
d_call: NA; v_call: TRBV7-9; cdr3_length: 14; clone_size: NA; j_call: TRBJ2-1; cdr3_nt: TGTGCCAGCAGCCTCCTGGGGCGCTCCAATGAGCAGTTCTTC; cdr3_aa: CASSLLGRSNEQFF
d_call: NA; v_call: TRBV6-5; cdr3_length: 13; clone_size: once; j_call: TRBJ1-2; cdr3_nt: TGTGCCAGCAGTTACTCAGGTCTCTATGGCTACACCTTC; cdr3_aa: CASSYSGLYGYTF
d_call: TRBD2; v_call: TRBV7-3; cdr3_length: 13; clone_size: few; j_call: TRBJ2-5; cdr3_nt: TGTGCCAGCAGCGCGGGGAGGGAAGAGACCCAGTACTTC; cdr3_aa: CASSAGREETQYF
d_call: NA; v_call: TRBV7-2; cdr3_length: 15; clone_size: NA; j_call: TRBJ2-7; cdr3_nt: TGTGCCAGCAGCTCTGACAGTGCCCCGTCCTACGAGCAGTACTTC; cdr3_aa: CASSSDSAPSYEQYF
d_call: TRBD1; v_call: TRBV13; cdr3_length: 14; clone_size: NA; j_call: TRBJ2-5; cdr3_nt: TGTGCCAGCAGCCTTCGACAGGGTACGGAGACCCAGTACTTC; cdr3_aa: CASSLRQGTETQYF
d_call: NA; v_call: TRBV11-2; cdr3_length: 14; clone_size: NA; j_call: TRBJ1-1; cdr3_nt: TGTGCCAGCAGCCCTAGGGTACAGAACACTGAAGCTTTCTTT; cdr3_aa: CASSPRVQNTEAFF
d_call: TRBD2; v_call: TRBV9; cdr3_length: 17; clone_size: NA; j_call: TRBJ2-5; cdr3_nt: TGTGCCAGCAGCTCGGGGACTAGCGGGGCATTAGGAGAGACCCAGTACTTC; cdr3_aa: CASSSGTSGALGETQYF
d_call: NA; v_call: TRBV9; cdr3_length: 14; clone_size: NA; j_call: TRBJ2-2; cdr3_nt: TGTGCCAGCAGCGTAAATCCGAACACCGGGGAGCTGTTTTTT; cdr3_aa: CASSVNPNTGELFF
d_call: NA; v_call: TRBV4-1; cdr3_length: 15; clone_size: once; j_call: TRBJ2-2; cdr3_nt: TGCGCCAGCAGCCACGGGGGGCCGAACACCGGGGAGCTGTTTTTT; cdr3_aa: CASSHGGPNTGELFF
d_call: NA; v_call: TRBV18; cdr3_length: 14; clone_size: few; j_call: TRBJ1-6; cdr3_nt: TGTGCCAGCTCACCGACAGATAATAATTCACCCCTCCACTTT; cdr3_aa: CASSPTDNNSPLHF
d_call: NA; v_call: TRBV14; cdr3_length: 15; clone_size: NA; j_call: TRBJ2-2; cdr3_nt: TGTGCCAGCAGCCAGGGCCAGAGGCGGACCGGGGAGCTGTTTTTT; cdr3_aa: CASSQGQRRTGELFF
d_call: NA; v_call: TRBV5-6; cdr3_length: 12; clone_size: once; j_call: TRBJ2-7; cdr3_nt: TGTGCCAGCAGCTTAAGATTTGGCGAGCAGTACTTC; cdr3_aa: CASSLRFGEQYF
d_call: NA; v_call: TRBV28; cdr3_length: 12; clone_size: NA; j_call: TRBJ2-1; cdr3_nt: TGTGCCAGCGAAAAGCGAGATCATGAGCAGTTCTTC; cdr3_aa: CASEKRDHEQFF
d_call: NA; v_call: TRBV7-9; cdr3_length: 14; clone_size: NA; j_call: TRBJ1-5; cdr3_nt: TGTGCCAGCAGCTTAGGGCGGGGGGATCAGCCCCAGCATTTT; cdr3_aa: CASSLGRGDQPQHF
d_call: NA; v_call: TRBV11-2; cdr3_length: 11; clone_size: NA; j_call: TRBJ1-1; cdr3_nt: TGTGCCAGCAGCTTAGTAAGTGAAGCTTTCTTT; cdr3_aa: CASSLVSEAFF
d_call: TRBD1; v_call: TRBV6-1; cdr3_length: 14; clone_size: NA; j_call: TRBJ2-5; cdr3_nt: TGTGCCAGCGGCGGACAGGGGGCTGGGGAGACCCAGTACTTC; cdr3_aa: CASGGQGAGETQYF
d_call: NA; v_call: TRBV7-9; cdr3_length: 18; clone_size: NA; j_call: TRBJ1-3; cdr3_nt: TGTGCCAGCAGCACGCAACTCCGAACAGGAAGCTCTGGAAACACCATATATTTT; cdr3_aa: CASSTQLRTGSSGNTIYF
d_call: TRBD1; v_call: TRBV13; cdr3_length: 14; clone_size: NA; j_call: TRBJ1-3; cdr3_nt: TGTGCCAGCAGCCATCACAGGGGGCGAGACACCATATATTTT; cdr3_aa: CASSHHRGRDTIYF
d_call: TRBD1; v_call: TRBV2; cdr3_length: 15; clone_size: NA; j_call: TRBJ1-5; cdr3_nt: TGTGCCAGCAGTGAAGGGGACAGGTACAATCAGCCCCAGCATTTT; cdr3_aa: CASSEGDRYNQPQHF
d_call: NA; v_call: TRBV7-2; cdr3_length: 15; clone_size: once; j_call: TRBJ1-1; cdr3_nt: TGTGCCAGCAGCTTGGTCTGGAGCGCGAACACTGAAGCTTTCTTT; cdr3_aa: CASSLVWSANTEAFF
d_call: NA; v_call: TRBV7-9; cdr3_length: 13; clone_size: NA; j_call: TRBJ1-1; cdr3_nt: TGTGCCAGCAGCTTATCAGGGACCACTGAAGCTTTCTTT; cdr3_aa: CASSLSGTTEAFF
d_call: TRBD2; v_call: TRBV5-4; cdr3_length: 17; clone_size: NA; j_call: TRBJ2-1; cdr3_nt: TGTGCCAGCAGCTCAACTTCCGGGACTAGATCCTACAATGAGCAGTTCTTC; cdr3_aa: CASSSTSGTRSYNEQFF
d_call: TRBD2; v_call: TRBV4-1; cdr3_length: 19; clone_size: NA; j_call: TRBJ2-6; cdr3_nt: TGCGCCAGCAGCCAATTGGGCGGGGGGGCGCGCTCTGGGGCCAACGTCCTGACTTTC; cdr3_aa: CASSQLGGGARSGANVLTF
d_call: NA; v_call: TRBV2; cdr3_length: 15; clone_size: NA; j_call: TRBJ1-6; cdr3_nt: TGTGCCAGCATATCTTCGGGGATTGAAAATTCACCCCTCCACTTT; cdr3_aa: CASISSGIENSPLHF
d_call: NA; v_call: TRBV6-5; cdr3_length: 13; clone_size: NA; j_call: TRBJ1-1; cdr3_nt: TGTGCCAGCAGTTACAGTCCGCGGGGGGCGGCTTTCTTT; cdr3_aa: CASSYSPRGAAFF
d_call: NA; v_call: TRBV29-1; cdr3_length: 13; clone_size: NA; j_call: TRBJ2-7; cdr3_nt: TGCAGTGTCGAATGGGGGGACTCCTACGAGCAGTACTTC; cdr3_aa: CSVEWGDSYEQYF
d_call: NA; v_call: TRBV18; cdr3_length: 15; clone_size: NA; j_call: TRBJ1-1; cdr3_nt: TGTGCCAGCTCACCAGCTTCGGGATCCCCCACTGAAGCTTTCTTT; cdr3_aa: CASSPASGSPTEAFF
d_call: NA; v_call: TRBV7-6; cdr3_length: 19; clone_size: NA; j_call: TRBJ1-4; cdr3_nt: TGTGCCAGCAGCTTAGAAATCCGGATTGTAGGGGGGGGAAATGAAAAACTGTTTTTT; cdr3_aa: CASSLEIRIVGGGNEKLFF
d_call: TRBD1; v_call: TRBV11-2; cdr3_length: 17; clone_size: NA; j_call: TRBJ2-7; cdr3_nt: TGTGCCAGCAGCTTACAAATGGGACAGGGGATCCCCTACGAGCAGTACTTC; cdr3_aa: CASSLQMGQGIPYEQYF
d_call: NA; v_call: TRBV9; cdr3_length: 14; clone_size: NA; j_call: TRBJ1-1; cdr3_nt: TGTGCCAGCAGCGTAGGGGGGGACCGCACTGAAGCTTTCTTT; cdr3_aa: CASSVGGDRTEAFF
d_call: NA; v_call: TRBV7-2; cdr3_length: 14; clone_size: NA; j_call: TRBJ2-3; cdr3_nt: TGTGCCAGCAGCCAGGGGGGACACACAGATACGCAGTATTTT; cdr3_aa: CASSQGGHTDTQYF
d_call: TRBD1; v_call: TRBV2; cdr3_length: 16; clone_size: NA; j_call: TRBJ1-6; cdr3_nt: TGTGCCAGCAGTCTATTGGCGACAGGGAATAATTCACCCCTCCACTTT; cdr3_aa: CASSLLATGNNSPLHF
d_call: NA; v_call: TRBV5-4; cdr3_length: 13; clone_size: NA; j_call: TRBJ1-1; cdr3_nt: TGTGCCAGCAGCTTGGGGGGGTTAGGTGAAGCTTTCTTT; cdr3_aa: CASSLGGLGEAFF
d_call: NA; v_call: TRBV30; cdr3_length: 13; clone_size: NA; j_call: TRBJ1-5; cdr3_nt: TGTGCCTGGAGCAGGGACAGCAATCAGCCCCAGCATTTT; cdr3_aa: CAWSRDSNQPQHF
d_call: NA; v_call: TRBV30; cdr3_length: 12; clone_size: NA; j_call: TRBJ2-7; cdr3_nt: TGTGCCTGGAGAGACAGTGCCTACGAGCAGTACTTC; cdr3_aa: CAWRDSAYEQYF
d_call: NA; v_call: TRBV7-2; cdr3_length: 14; clone_size: NA; j_call: TRBJ1-2; cdr3_nt: TGTGCCAGCAGCTTAGGTTACAGGGTGGCGGGCTACACCTTC; cdr3_aa: CASSLGYRVAGYTF
d_call: NA; v_call: TRBV6-5; cdr3_length: 11; clone_size: NA; j_call: TRBJ2-7; cdr3_nt: TGTGCCAGCAGTTCCCTGGTAGAGCAGTACTTC; cdr3_aa: CASSSLVEQYF
d_call: TRBD1; v_call: TRBV6-1; cdr3_length: 15; clone_size: NA; j_call: TRBJ1-5; cdr3_nt: TGTGCCAGCAGGCCCGGGACAGGGGTTACTCAGCCCCAGCATTTT; cdr3_aa: CASRPGTGVTQPQHF
d_call: NA; v_call: TRBV7-2; cdr3_length: 13; clone_size: NA; j_call: TRBJ1-2; cdr3_nt: TGTGCCAGCAGCCCTACTGCGGTAGATGGCTACACCTTC; cdr3_aa: CASSPTAVDGYTF
d_call: NA; v_call: TRBV5-1; cdr3_length: 14; clone_size: once; j_call: TRBJ1-4; cdr3_nt: TGCGCCAGCAGCTCCGACCGCATAAATGAAAAACTGTTTTTT; cdr3_aa: CASSSDRINEKLFF
d_call: NA; v_call: TRBV7-9; cdr3_length: 13; clone_size: NA; j_call: TRBJ1-2; cdr3_nt: TGTGCCAGCCATACGAAGGACGAAAATGGCTACACCTTC; cdr3_aa: CASHTKDENGYTF
d_call: TRBD1; v_call: TRBV27; cdr3_length: 17; clone_size: few; j_call: TRBJ2-2; cdr3_nt: TGTGCCAGTACTTCATATACAGGGGGCGCGAACACCGGGGAGCTGTTTTTT; cdr3_aa: CASTSYTGGANTGELFF
d_call: TRBD1; v_call: TRBV6-1; cdr3_length: 14; clone_size: NA; j_call: TRBJ1-1; cdr3_nt: TGTGCCAGCAGTACCCACAGGGGGAGGACTGAAGCTTTCTTT; cdr3_aa: CASSTHRGRTEAFF
d_call: NA; v_call: TRBV11-3; cdr3_length: 14; clone_size: NA; j_call: TRBJ2-5; cdr3_nt: TGTGCCAGCAGCTTAGGGGGGCGAGGGGAGACCCAGTACTTC; cdr3_aa: CASSLGGRGETQYF
d_call: NA; v_call: TRBV30; cdr3_length: 14; clone_size: NA; j_call: TRBJ2-1; cdr3_nt: TGTGCCTGGAGTGGAGGACAGCGAAACAATGAGCAGTTCTTC; cdr3_aa: CAWSGGQRNNEQFF
d_call: NA; v_call: TRBV14; cdr3_length: 14; clone_size: NA; j_call: TRBJ1-1; cdr3_nt: TGTGCCAGCAGCCTGCTCTCGAGGTTAACTGAAGCTTTCTTT; cdr3_aa: CASSLLSRLTEAFF